Below are 12 T cell receptor beta chains sequenced from a single sample in a study of blood T cell repertoires in COVID-19. Here immunoSEQ multiplex PCR was the method, and the copy in TCRdb shows in-frame clones only, minus some. The data hold almost 200,000 clones, with around 81% observed a single time. Sequenced input: peripheral blood. Every receptor here comes from a man aged 55 to 70 with COVID-19, enrolled during active disease.

This clone has only one observation. The chain links TRBV6-1 to TRBJ1-4; TRBD1 aligns across 7 bases. The trim removed 0 bases at V and 17 bases at J, leaving 12 bases unmatched. CDR1 is MNHNS and CDR2 is SASEGT in the germline V gene. The CDR3 sequence is 14 residues long. The CDR3 DNA sequence: TGTGCCAGCAGTGAAGCGTCGTTCGGACAGGTGCTATTTTTT. It yields the protein CASSEASFGQVLFF.

The J gene is TRBJ1-1, the V gene TRBV7-9; D is ambiguous. This CDR3 contains 13 residues. CDR1 and CDR2 from the germline V gene are SEHNR and FQNEAQ (reference sequence). Between the trimmed V and J ends, which lost 2 bases and 1 base, there was a span of 5 bases. The CDR3 DNA follows: TGTGCCAGCAGCTTACAGGAGAACACTGAAGCTTTCTTT. This codes for CASSLQENTEAFF.

The chain recombines TRBV3-1 (or the pseudogene TRBV3-2) with TRBJ1-5; D ambiguous. The CDR3 length is 15 residues. V shed 1 base and J shed 4 bases, with 11 bases lying between them. Germline V gives CDR1 LGHDT, CDR2 YNNKEL (reference sequence). The CDR3 is CASSQASAGNQPQHF. The CDR3 DNA reads as TGTGCCAGCAGCCAAGCTTCGGCCGGGAATCAGCCCCAGCATTTT.

The chain joins TRBV12-5 to TRBJ2-1, with 12 bases matching TRBD2. Trimming removed 1 base from V and 9 bases from J; junction bases left unmatched: 1. The CDR3 runs to 14 residues. Germline V lookup: CDR1 LGHNT, CDR2 FRNRAP. Here the CDR3 DNA reads TGTGCTAGTGGTTTGGGGGGACTAGCGGGTGAGCAGTTCTTC. This translates into CASGLGGLAGEQFF.

On this clone itself: The same CDR3 arises from other DNA sequences in this sample as well. The chain joins TRBV19 to TRBJ1-5; TRBD1 might be the D (5 bases). Germline lookup yields CDR1 LNHDA and CDR2 SQIVND (reference sequence). The CDR3 totals 14 residues. Trimming shortened V by 3 bases and J by 0 bases, and 6 bases separated the two germline ends. CDR3 protein: CASSIDSSNQPQHF. The CDR3 DNA reads TGTGCCAGTAGTATTGACAGTAGCAATCAGCCCCAGCATTTT.

The chain employs TRBV19 and TRBJ1-3; TRBD1 might be the D (6 bases). CDR1 is LNHDA and CDR2 is SQIVND in the germline V gene (reference sequence). Trimming took 3 bases from V and 8 from J, leaving 20 bases between them. This CDR3 contains 16 residues. CDR3 in amino acids: CASSIQQGPPEDTIYF. In nucleotides, the CDR3 is TGTGCCAGTAGTATTCAGCAGGGGCCCCCCGAGGACACCATATATTTT.

The chain uses TRBV10-1 and TRBJ1-1, with 7 bases lining up with TRBD1. Germline V gene sequence: CDR1 WNHNN, CDR2 SYGVQD (reference sequence). This CDR3 spans 13 amino acids. Trimming took 0 bases from V and 8 from J; bases not matched to a gene: 3. The CDR3 is CASSESQGQEAFF. The CDR3 coding sequence is TGCGCCAGCAGTGAGTCACAGGGACAGGAAGCTTTCTTT.

The chain is built from TRBV6-5 and TRBJ1-3; perhaps TRBD1 as D (6 bases). Deletions cut 0 bases from V and 4 bases from J, with 13 bases between. The CDR3 runs to 16 residues. Germline V gene data show CDR1 as MNHEY and CDR2 as SVGAGI. The CDR3 protein is CASSYSGGQGGNTIYF. The CDR3 DNA is TGTGCCAGCAGTTACTCGGGGGGGCAGGGAGGAAACACCATATATTTT.

The chain's CDR3 is CASSTQGGTEAFF. CDR3 bases: TGTGCCAGCAGCACACAGGGGGGGACTGAAGCTTTCTTT. The genes are TRBV7-3 and TRBJ1-1, with 8 positions matching TRBD1. This CDR3 comprises 13 residues. Looked up from germline, CDR1 is SGHTA and CDR2 is FQGTGA. V lost 5 bases and J lost 5; bases outside the gene matches: 4.

The gene calls are TRBV7-2 and TRBJ2-1, with a tentative D call TRBD1 (5 bases). The CDR3 is 15 residues long. The ends were cut back, 1 base at V and 7 bases at J, with 14 bases in the middle. Looked up from germline, CDR1 is SGHTA and CDR2 is FQGNSA. This CDR3 reads CASSLVGWQGNEQFF. The CDR3 DNA sequence: TGTGCCAGCAGCTTAGTAGGTTGGCAGGGTAATGAGCAGTTCTTC.

This sequence joins TRBV10-3 and TRBJ1-3, with 10 nucleotides matching TRBD1. CDR1 is ENHRY and CDR2 is SYGVKD in the germline V gene. This CDR3 comprises 15 residues. V dropped 7 bases and J dropped 2; count of bases not matched to a gene: 5. Written as DNA, the CDR3 is TGTGCCATCACCCAGACAGGGGGCACTGGAAACACCATATATTTT. Translating gives CAITQTGGTGNTIYF.

The chain couples TRBV5-1 to TRBJ1-1; the match to TRBD1 covers 9 bases. The CDR3 covers 17 residues. Unmatched junction bases numbered 15, after V lost 5 bases and J lost 4 bases. Looked up from germline, CDR1 is SGHRS and CDR2 is YFSETQ. The CDR3 region has the DNA TGCGCCAGCAGACTCCGGGACAGGGCAGTAGGAAGCACTGAAGCTTTCTTT. Its protein is CASRLRDRAVGSTEAFF. Looking up the rest from reference TRBV5-1 and TRBJ1-1 gives the full variable domain: KAGVTQTPRYLIKTRGQQVTLSCSPISGHRSVSWYQQTPGQGLQFLFEYFSETQRNKGNFPGRFSGRQFSNSRSEMNVSTLELGDSALYLCASRLRDRAVGSTEAFFGQGTRLTVV.